The sample holds one count of the clone carrying this T cell receptor beta chain. In the authors' workflow: Amplified reference gene primers provided the basis for estimating nucleated cell counts. Profiling relied on immunoSEQ multiplex PCR, and the TCRdb table lists in-frame clones only, not all of them. V and J calls and clone size are those listed in that table; D and trimming were worked out from the DNA. The table has roughly 180,000 clones, 65% to 85% seen once; the top ten hold about 18%. This record belongs to a study of blood T cell repertoires in COVID-19. Study in general: There were acute and convalescent COVID-19 samples, and they came from the United States, Italy and Spain. PBMCs, B-cell-depleted T cells, or T cells provided the cDNA or gDNA that made up the material.

V was pared by 2 bases and J by 4 bases, with 10 bases of the junction left unmatched. Germline V gene lookup returns CDR1 SGHNT and CDR2 YYREEE (reference sequence). The CDR3 extends over 17 amino acids. The sequence came from a man in his fifties or sixties with active or convalescent COVID-19. The V call is TRBV5-4, the J call TRBJ2-1, with 9 bases matching TRBD1. The sequencing sample was made of peripheral blood. The CDR3 protein is CASSFPPLGQGYNEQFF. The CDR3 region has the DNA TGTGCCAGCAGCTTTCCCCCGCTGGGACAGGGATACAATGAGCAGTTCTTC.